Following are 4 T cell receptor beta chains from one sample sequenced in a study of post-analysis software for immune sequencing data. Study results and limitations: In patients, about 5 TRBV segments were more frequent than in controls, with TRBV5-6, TRBV5-1 and TRBV20-1 among them.

Antigen specificity for these receptors is unknown. cDNA libraries of TCR beta carried unique molecular identifiers. From the PCR reads, TCRdb called clonotypes with MiXCR, one entry per CDR3 protein. The repertoire has 650,000 to 900,000 distinct CDR3 sequences, about half of them found once; the top ten carry approximately 5%. Sample: blood. The receptors come from a girl aged 10 to 17 with multiple sclerosis.

This chain connects TRBV11-2 to TRBJ2-7; weak D call: TRBD2 (5 bases). The germline V gene has CDR1 SGHAT and CDR2 FQNNGV. The V and J ends lost 5 bases and 1 base respectively, with 12 bases between them. The CDR3 covers 14 residues. The CDR3: CASSPGLRSYEQYF. Here the CDR3 DNA reads TGTGCCAGCAGCCCAGGACTGAGGTCCTACGAGCAGTACTTC. Based on the CDR3 plus reference TRBV11-2 and TRBJ2-7, the full variable domain is EAGVAQSPRYKIIEKRQSVAFWCNPISGHATLYWYQQILGQGPKLLIQFQNNGVVDDSQLPKDRFSAERLKGVDSTLKIQPAKLEDSAVYLCASSPGLRSYEQYFGPGTRLTVT.

The gene calls are TRBV12-5 and TRBJ2-3; 9 bases line up with TRBD2. From germline, CDR1 is LGHNT and CDR2 FRNRAP. The V and J ends lost 1 base and 4 bases, in that order; junction bases with no gene match: 3. This CDR3 spans 15 amino acids. The CDR3 bases are TGTGCTAGTGGTTTGGCGGCGGGAGGGTCAGATACGCAGTATTTT. It codes for CASGLAAGGSDTQYF.

This chain joins TRBV28 and TRBJ2-3, with D possibly TRBD2 on 5 matching bases. Between the trimmed V and J ends, which lost 3 bases and 1 base, there was a span of 14 bases. Germline V gene lookup returns CDR1 MDHEN and CDR2 SYDVKM. The CDR3 consists of 16 residues. The CDR3 sequence: CASSFVSGPGTDTQYF. DNA of the CDR3: TGTGCCAGCAGTTTTGTCAGCGGCCCAGGCACAGATACGCAGTATTTT.

The CDR3 coding sequence is TGTGCCTGCCGGGGGCTCTCCTACAATGAGCAGTTCTTC. Amino acid sequence: CACRGLSYNEQFF. The chain links TRBV30 to TRBJ2-1; tentatively, D is TRBD1 or TRBD2 (6 bases each). Germline-derived CDR1 and CDR2 are GTSNPN and SVGIG (reference sequence). This CDR3 region has 13 residues. V lost 6 bases, J lost 0 bases, and 9 bases lay in between.